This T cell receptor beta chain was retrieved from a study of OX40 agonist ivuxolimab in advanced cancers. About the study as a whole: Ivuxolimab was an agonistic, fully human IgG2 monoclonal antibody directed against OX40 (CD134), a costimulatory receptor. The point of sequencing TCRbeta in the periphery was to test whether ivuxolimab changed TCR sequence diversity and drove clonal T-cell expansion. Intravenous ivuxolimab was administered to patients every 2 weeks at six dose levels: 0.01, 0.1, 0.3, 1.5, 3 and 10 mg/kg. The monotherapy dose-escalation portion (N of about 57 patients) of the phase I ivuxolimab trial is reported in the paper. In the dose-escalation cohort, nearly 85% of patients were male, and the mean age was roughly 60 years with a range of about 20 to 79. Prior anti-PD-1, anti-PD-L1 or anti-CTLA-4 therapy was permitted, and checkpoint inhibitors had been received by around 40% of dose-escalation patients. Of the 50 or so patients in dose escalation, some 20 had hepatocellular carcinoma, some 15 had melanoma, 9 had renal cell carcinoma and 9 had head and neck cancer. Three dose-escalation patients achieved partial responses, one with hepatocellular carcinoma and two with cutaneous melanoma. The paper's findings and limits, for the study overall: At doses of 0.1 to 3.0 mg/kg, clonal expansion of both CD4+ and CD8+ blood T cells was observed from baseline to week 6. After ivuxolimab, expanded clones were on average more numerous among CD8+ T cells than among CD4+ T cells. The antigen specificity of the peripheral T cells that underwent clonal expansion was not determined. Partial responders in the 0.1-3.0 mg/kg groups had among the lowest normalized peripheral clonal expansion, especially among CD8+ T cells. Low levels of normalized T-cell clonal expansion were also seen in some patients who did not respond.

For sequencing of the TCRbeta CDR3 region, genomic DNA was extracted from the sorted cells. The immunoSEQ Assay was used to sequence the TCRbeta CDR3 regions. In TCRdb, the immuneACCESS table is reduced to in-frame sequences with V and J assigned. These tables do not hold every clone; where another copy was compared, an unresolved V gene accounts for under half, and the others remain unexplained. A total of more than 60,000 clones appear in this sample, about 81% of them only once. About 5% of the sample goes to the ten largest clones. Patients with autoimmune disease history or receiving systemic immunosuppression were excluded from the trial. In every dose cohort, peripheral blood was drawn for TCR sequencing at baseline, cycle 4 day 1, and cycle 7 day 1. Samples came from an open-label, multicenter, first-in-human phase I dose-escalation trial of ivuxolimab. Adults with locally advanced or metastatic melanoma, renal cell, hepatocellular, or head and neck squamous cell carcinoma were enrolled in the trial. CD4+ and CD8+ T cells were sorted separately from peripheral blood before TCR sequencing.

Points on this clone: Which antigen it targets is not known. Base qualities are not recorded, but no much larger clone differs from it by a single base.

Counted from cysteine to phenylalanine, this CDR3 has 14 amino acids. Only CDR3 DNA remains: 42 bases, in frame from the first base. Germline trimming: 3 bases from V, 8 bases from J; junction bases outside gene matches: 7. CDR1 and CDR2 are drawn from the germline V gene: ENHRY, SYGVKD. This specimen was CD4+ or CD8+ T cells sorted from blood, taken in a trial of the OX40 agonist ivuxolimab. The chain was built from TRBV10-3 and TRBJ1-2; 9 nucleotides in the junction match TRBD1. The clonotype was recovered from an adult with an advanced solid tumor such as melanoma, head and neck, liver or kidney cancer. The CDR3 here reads CAISDTGTGKGYTF. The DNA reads TGTGCCATCAGTGACACCGGGACAGGGAAGGGCTACACCTTC.